The clone carrying this T cell receptor beta chain was observed a handful of times. Its antigen is currently unknown. Together with a sample-barcoded 5' primer, a J-beta primer mix was included in a second PCR lasting roughly 6 to 12 cycles. TCRdb recomputed calls from the 5' RACE reads with MiXCR, one row per CDR3 protein. The sample has about 540,000 distinct CDR3 sequences, more than 20% seen once. The sample is drawn from a study of blood T cells in healthy people across ages. General study results and limits: It was the long-lived donors that had more naive CD4+ cells and higher diversity than aged donors.

V was pared by 5 bases and J by 3 bases, with 6 bases of the junction left unmatched. Germline V gives CDR1 SGHTA, CDR2 FQGNSA. The length of the CDR3 is 15 residues. A further study also used this sample, focusing on T cells of mothers and their children. Per that paper: RNA that had been extracted went wholly into cDNA synthesis, at around 1.6 ug per 15 ul. Related and unrelated pairs show similar shaping of TCR recombination output by thymic selection.

The sample taken for sequencing was blood. V is TRBV7-2 and J is TRBJ2-7; 11 nucleotides agree with TRBD1. The sequence derives from a boy between 10 and 17 years old in good health. The CDR3 coding sequence is TGTGCCAGCAGCCACGGGACAGGGGGTATCTACGAGCAGTACTTC. Its translation is CASSHGTGGIYEQYF.